This paragraph reports one T cell receptor beta chain. What it binds is not known. The sample belongs to a study of T cell responses to AZD1222 COVID-19 vaccine. Whole-study context: Both about-4-week and about-12-week second-dose recipients were combined.

The table came from immunoSEQ multiplex PCR; TCRdb's copy has only in-frame clones and leaves some out. This sample has roughly 200,000 clones, with around 90% found just once. The ends were cut back, 7 bases at V and 1 base at J, with 11 bases in the middle. CDR1 and CDR2 from the germline V gene are LNHDA and SQIVND (reference sequence). The CDR3 totals 14 residues. Study-level results: Just six AZD1222 recipients were seropositive at baseline. It was only after the peak T cell response that any repertoires were sampled.

The receptor was derived from an adult in good health. The chain uses TRBV19 and TRBJ2-1, with D unresolved. Source: peripheral blood, taken on day 0 of AZD1222 vaccination. The DNA for the CDR3 is TGTGCCAGTACGGCCGAATGGTCCTACAATGAGCAGTTCTTC. It specifies CASTAEWSYNEQFF.